This TCR beta chain was found in a study of identifying expanded T cells in peripheral blood. Study-wide findings and caveats: Differentially abundant clones: about 1.2 between replicates, approximately 15 at around 2 weeks, over 18 at four. Across healthy donors, higher total template counts meant significantly greater roughly two-week count variance.

With respect to this clone: Its antigen is not known.

No infections or other immune events were documented during collection. CDR1 and CDR2 (germline): SGHNT, YYREEE (reference sequence). V was trimmed by 3 bases and J by 5 bases, leaving 8 bases between them. The CDR3 has 12 amino acids. Generated by immunoSEQ multiplex PCR, the TCRdb table keeps only in-frame clones and is missing some. The sample holds some 93,000 clones, 88% seen once. Source material: blood. The TCR comes from a person aged 18 to 70 in good health. The chain uses TRBV5-4 and TRBJ2-5, with unresolved D. The CDR3 region is CASSSAVETQYF. The CDR3 nucleotides read TGTGCCAGCAGCTCAGCAGTCGAGACCCAGTACTTC.